This T cell receptor beta chain originates from a study of human T cells and chemical hapten exposure. Germline CDR1 and CDR2: MGHDK and SYGVNS. The CDR3 has 15 residues. The V end was cut by 1 base, the J end by 1 base, with 10 bases between. This clonotype was seen only a few times. Time point given: patch test 1, 2 weeks after DPC sensitization. As to treatment: therapeutic diphenylcyclopropenone sensitization with weekly scalp DPC. One entry per CDR3 protein results from TCRdb running MiXCR on the RACE reads. The sample lists fewer than 150,000 distinct CDR3 sequences, roughly 13% occurring once. This clonotype was obtained from a young man with alopecia areata. Some clones in this sample may be carry-over from other donors' samples. Source: whole blood, taken in connection with sensitization to the hapten diphenylcyclopropenone (DPC). This chain uses TRBV25-1 with TRBJ1-2; D possibly corresponds to TRBD1 (5 bases). CDR3 sequence reads: CASSESGVLNYGYTF. Written as DNA, the CDR3 is TGTGCCAGCAGTGAATCGGGGGTTCTTAACTATGGCTACACCTTC.